This TCR beta chain was profiled in a study of T cell responses to AZD1222 COVID-19 vaccine. Second-dose intervals near 4 or 12 weeks were combined. For this clone: Its antigen is not identified.

Method: immunoSEQ multiplex PCR; TCRdb's copy keeps in-frame clones and lacks some. The table lists tens of thousands of clones, 75% to 90% of them singletons. Findings of the study overall: Donors skewed white British and female; clonal diversity was possibly underestimated. At 160-218 and 743-854, vaccine-associated CD4 TCRs were dominant, and they spanned spike.

Between the trimmed V and J ends, which lost 5 bases and 7 bases, there was a span of 8 bases. This CDR3 region has 12 residues. Germline V CDR1 and CDR2: SGHDN, FVKESK. Here the sequenced sample was peripheral blood, taken 28 days after the second AZD1222 dose. The source of this sequence is an adult who received the AZD1222 COVID-19 vaccine. The chain is built from TRBV14 and TRBJ2-2; unclear D gene. The CDR3 reads CASSLHYGELFF. The CDR3 nucleotides read TGTGCCAGCAGCTTACATTACGGGGAGCTGTTTTTT. Full variable domain (outside the CDR3, taken from reference TRBV14 and TRBJ2-2): EAGVTQFPSHSVIEKGQTVTLRCDPISGHDNLYWYRRVMGKEIKFLLHFVKESKQDESGMPNNRFLAERTGGTYSTLKVQPAELEDSGVYFCASSLHYGELFFGEGSRLTVL.